This T cell receptor (beta chain) appears in the sequencing data of a study of Graves' ophthalmopathy and Graves' hyperthyroidism. Amplification of TCR beta CDR3 regions used RNA transcripts. An initial RT-PCR round employing HTBI primers preceded a second-round multiplex PCR. TCRdb re-derived calls from the multiplex PCR reads in MiXCR, one entry per CDR3 protein. The repertoire holds 200,000 to 250,000 distinct CDR3 sequences, with 20% to 25% as singletons. The table lists this clonotype with many counts. The CDR3 loop spans 16 amino acids. The V and J ends lost 5 bases and 7 bases respectively, with 23 bases between them. CDR1 is LGHNT, CDR2 FRNRAP, per germline.

This clonotype was obtained from a woman aged 45-65 years with Graves' ophthalmopathy. The gene calls are TRBV12-5 and TRBJ2-5; D may correspond to TRBD1 or TRBD2 (5 bases each). The sample consisted of peripheral blood. The CDR3 sequence: CASGNDPGTAARTQYF. The CDR3 DNA reads TGTGCTAGTGGTAACGACCCCGGGACGGCCGCGCGGACCCAGTACTTC. The variable domain in full, with the rest retrieved from reference TRBV12-5 and TRBJ2-5, is DARVTQTPRHKVTEMGQEVTMRCQPILGHNTVFWYRQTMMQGLELLAYFRNRAPLDDSGMPKDRFSAEMPDATLATLKIQPSEPRDSAVYFCASGNDPGTAARTQYFGPGTRLLVL.